Listed here are 6 T cell receptor beta chains from one sample, sequenced in a study of breast tumors, draining lymph nodes, adjacent tissues. From the multiplex PCR reads, TCRdb called clonotypes with MiXCR, one entry per CDR3 protein. The table has approximately 200,000 distinct CDR3 sequences, approximately 30% seen once. Breast cancer patients provided tissue from their axillary draining lymph nodes. Material for sequencing was axillary lymph node tissue. These receptor sequences come from a female donor with breast cancer. Some clones in this sample may be carry-over from other donors' samples.

V and J are TRBV18 and TRBJ2-2; a possible D gene is TRBD1 (6 bases). In germline, CDR1 is KGHSH, CDR2 LQKENI. V lost 4 bases to trimming and J lost 2 bases, with 14 bases between them. The CDR3 extends over 16 amino acids. The CDR3 bases are TGTGCCAGCTCACGCTCCACAGGGTATAACACCGGGGAGCTGTTTTTT. The encoded protein is CASSRSTGYNTGELFF.

This clonotype was counted at least ten times. The chain links TRBV7-6 to TRBJ2-1; 9 bases are a match to TRBD2. This CDR3 is built from 16 residues. Germline CDR1 SGHVS, CDR2 FNYEAQ. The V segment lost 4 bases and the J segment 8 bases; nucleotides outside the gene matches: 12. The CDR3 DNA reads as TGTGCCAGCAGCTCTGTCATGGCGGGGGGGCGGGATGAGCAGTTCTTC. As protein: CASSSVMAGGRDEQFF.

As concerns this clonotype: This sequence may be a read error, since a much larger clone differs from it by one base. The chain employs TRBV6-5 and TRBJ2-3; 7 positions match TRBD2. Per the germline V gene, CDR1 is MNHEY and CDR2 is SVGAGI. This CDR3 has 16 amino acids. Trimming at V came to 5 bases and at J to 2 bases, leaving 10 bases not matched to a gene. The DNA of the CDR3 is TGTGCCAGCAGTCCCCTAGGACTAGGACCCACAGATACGCAGTATTTT. Its protein product is CASSPLGLGPTDTQYF.

This clonotype was observed at least ten times. This chain links TRBV12-3 or TRBV12-4 with TRBJ2-3; the D is unclear. Deletions cut 4 bases from V and 6 bases from J, with 11 bases between. The CDR3 runs 13 residues. The CDR3 sequence: CASSYRPGDTQYF. The CDR3, as DNA: TGTGCCAGCAGTTACCGTCCCGGGGATACGCAGTATTTT.

The sample holds many counts of this clonotype. V usage is TRBV24-1 and J usage is TRBJ2-1; the D is unclear. The CDR3 covers 15 residues. V lost 3 bases, J lost 5 bases, and 13 bases lay in between. Germline V gene data show CDR1 as KGHDR and CDR2 as SFDVKD. This chain's CDR3 is CATSDRSRTNNEQFF. The CDR3 coding sequence is TGTGCCACCAGTGATCGCAGCAGGACGAACAATGAGCAGTTCTTC.

V usage is TRBV12-3 or TRBV12-4 and J usage is TRBJ2-4, with 7 bases matching TRBD1. The CDR3 runs to 17 residues. The V segment lost 3 bases and the J segment 2 bases; nucleotides outside the gene matches: 10. The CDR3 nucleotides are TGTGCCAGCAGTTTCTACCGGGACAGACAGACCAAAAACATTCAGTACTTC. Translating it yields CASSFYRDRQTKNIQYF.